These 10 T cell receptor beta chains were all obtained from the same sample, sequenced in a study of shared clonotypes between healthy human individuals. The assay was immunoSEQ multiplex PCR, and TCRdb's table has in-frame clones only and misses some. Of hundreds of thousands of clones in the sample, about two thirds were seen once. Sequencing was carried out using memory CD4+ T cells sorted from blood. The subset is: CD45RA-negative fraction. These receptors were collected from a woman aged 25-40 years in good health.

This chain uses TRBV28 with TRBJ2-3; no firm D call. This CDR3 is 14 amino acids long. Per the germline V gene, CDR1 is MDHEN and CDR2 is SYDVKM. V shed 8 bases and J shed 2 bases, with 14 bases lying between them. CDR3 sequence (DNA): TGTGCCAGCGGGCTTCCTTCCTTCACAGATACGCAGTATTTT. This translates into CASGLPSFTDTQYF.

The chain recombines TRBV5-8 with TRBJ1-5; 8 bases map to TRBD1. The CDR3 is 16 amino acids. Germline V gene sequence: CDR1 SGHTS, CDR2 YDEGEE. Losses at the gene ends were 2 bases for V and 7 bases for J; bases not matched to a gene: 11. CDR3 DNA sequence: TGTGCCAGCAGCTTTCACGGGCAGGGGGCACGACAGCCCCAGCATTTT. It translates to CASSFHGQGARQPQHF.

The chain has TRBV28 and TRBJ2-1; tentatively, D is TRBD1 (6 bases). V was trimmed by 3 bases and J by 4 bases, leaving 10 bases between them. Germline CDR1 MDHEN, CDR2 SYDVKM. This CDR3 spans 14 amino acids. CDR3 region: CASSLGHRYNEQFF. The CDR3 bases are TGTGCCAGCAGTTTGGGACACCGGTACAATGAGCAGTTCTTC.

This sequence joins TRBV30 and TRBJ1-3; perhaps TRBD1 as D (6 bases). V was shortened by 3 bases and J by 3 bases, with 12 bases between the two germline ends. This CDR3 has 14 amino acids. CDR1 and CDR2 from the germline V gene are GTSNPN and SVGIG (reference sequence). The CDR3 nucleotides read TGTGCCTGGAGCAGGGGCGGGGATGGAAACACCATATATTTT. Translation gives CAWSRGGDGNTIYF.

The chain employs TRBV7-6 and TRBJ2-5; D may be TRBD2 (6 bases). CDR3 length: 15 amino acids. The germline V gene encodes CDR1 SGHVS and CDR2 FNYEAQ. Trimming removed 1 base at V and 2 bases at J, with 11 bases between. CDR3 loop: CASSLGAGSQETQYF. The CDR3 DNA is TGTGCCAGCAGCTTAGGTGCCGGGAGTCAAGAGACCCAGTACTTC.

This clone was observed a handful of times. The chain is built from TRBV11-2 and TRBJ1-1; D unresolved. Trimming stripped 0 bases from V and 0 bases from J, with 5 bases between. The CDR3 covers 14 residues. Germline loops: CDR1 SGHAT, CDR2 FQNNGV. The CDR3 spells CASSLEAMNTEAFF. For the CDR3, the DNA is TGTGCCAGCAGCTTAGAGGCTATGAACACTGAAGCTTTCTTT.

In nucleotides, the CDR3 is TGTGCCTGGGGACCGCATAATGAAAAACTGTTTTTT. This encodes CAWGPHNEKLFF. The V call is TRBV30, the J call TRBJ1-4; D gene ambiguous. Germline assignment: CDR1 GTSNPN and CDR2 SVGIG (reference sequence). Trimming pared 5 bases from V and 4 bases from J, leaving 8 bases between. This CDR3 contains 12 residues.

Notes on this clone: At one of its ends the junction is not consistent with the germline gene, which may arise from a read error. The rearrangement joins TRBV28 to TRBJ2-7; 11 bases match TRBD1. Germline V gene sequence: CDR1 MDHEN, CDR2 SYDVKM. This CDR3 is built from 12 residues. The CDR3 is CASSPYRGQGGF. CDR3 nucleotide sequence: TGTGCCAGCAGTCCCTATAGGGGACAGGGGGGATTC.

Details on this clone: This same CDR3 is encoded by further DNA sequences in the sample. CDR3 region: CASSLDQILYNEQFF. The CDR3 nucleotides are TGCGCCAGCAGCTTGGACCAAATCCTCTACAATGAGCAGTTCTTC. The chain has TRBV5-1 and TRBJ2-1; D call uncertain. CDR1 is SGHRS, CDR2 YFSETQ, per germline. This CDR3 comprises 15 residues. V lost 0 bases and J 3 bases, leaving 10 bases between the germline ends. The full variable domain, rest sourced from reference TRBV5-1 and TRBJ2-1, is KAGVTQTPRYLIKTRGQQVTLSCSPISGHRSVSWYQQTPGQGLQFLFEYFSETQRNKGNFPGRFSGRQFSNSRSEMNVSTLELGDSALYLCASSLDQILYNEQFFGPGTRLTVL.

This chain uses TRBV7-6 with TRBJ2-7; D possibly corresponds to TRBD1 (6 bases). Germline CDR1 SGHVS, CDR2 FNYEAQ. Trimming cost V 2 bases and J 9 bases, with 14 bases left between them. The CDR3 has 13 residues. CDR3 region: CASSLNRADGQYF. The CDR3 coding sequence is TGTGCCAGCAGCTTAAACAGGGCGGATGGGCAGTACTTC.